The clone carrying this TCR beta chain was recorded at least ten times. This entry comes from a study of blood T cells in healthy people across ages. CDR1 is LGHDT, CDR2 YNNKEL, per germline (reference sequence). The trim removed 1 base at V and 3 bases at J, leaving 1 base unmatched. The CDR3 loop spans 15 amino acids. Primers used in a second PCR of about 7 to 12 cycles were a sample-barcoded 5' primer and a J-beta primer mix. TCRdb used MiXCR to reprocess the 5' RACE reads, holding one entry per CDR3 protein. The data contain approximately 850,000 distinct CDR3 sequences, approximately 48% of them seen just once; the ten biggest clones take up around 21%.

The V call is TRBV3-1, the J call TRBJ2-2; 8 bases align to TRBD1. The clonotype comes from a man aged 55 to 70 in good health. The specimen sequenced was blood. The CDR3 spells CASSQGTGHTGELFF. The DNA of the CDR3 is TGTGCCAGCAGCCAAGGGACAGGGCACACCGGGGAGCTGTTTTTT.